These 6 T cell receptor beta chains were all obtained from the same sample, sequenced in a study of STAT5B mutations in CD4+ large granular lymphocyte leukemia. Here immunoSEQ multiplex PCR was the method, and the copy in TCRdb shows in-frame clones only, minus some. The table shows 30,000 to 40,000 clones, with less than 80% occurring only once. The sequencing input was CD4+ T cells from blood buffy coats. The receptors stem from a human donor in good health.

The chain is built from TRBV7-2 and TRBJ1-6; tentatively, D is TRBD1 (5 bases). Trimming shortened V by 5 bases and J by 9 bases, and 17 bases separated the two germline ends. CDR3 length: 15 amino acids. Germline values: CDR1 SGHTA, CDR2 FQGNSA. CDR3 nucleotide sequence: TGTGCCAGCAGCCCCAGGGAGGGCTGGGGTTCACCCCTCCACTTT. Its protein is CASSPREGWGSPLHF.

The rearrangement links TRBV30 to TRBJ2-6; TRBD1 matches at 7 bases. This CDR3 spans 15 amino acids. Germline CDR1 reads GTSNPN; CDR2 reads SVGIG (reference sequence). V gave up 2 bases and J gave up 2 bases; unmatched junction bases: 3. Written as DNA, the CDR3 is TGTGCCTGGAGTCCGGACAGGCCTGGGGCCAACGTCCTGACTTTC. This sequence encodes CAWSPDRPGANVLTF.

This chain links TRBV4-1 with TRBJ2-1, with 9 positions matching TRBD2. The CDR3 has 15 residues. The V gene's germline CDR1 is MGHRA and CDR2 YSYEKL. V was pared by 2 bases and J by 4 bases, with 3 bases of the junction left unmatched. Here the CDR3 DNA reads TGCGCCAGCAGCCAACAGCGGGGGGCTTACAATGAGCAGTTCTTC. Protein sequence: CASSQQRGAYNEQFF.

This clone turned up a few times. The chain combines TRBV19 with TRBJ1-1; D gene uncertain. The CDR3 contains 12 residues. CDR1 LNHDA and CDR2 SQIVND come from the germline V gene (reference sequence). The V end lost 5 bases, the J end lost 9 bases, and 13 bases lay between the germline ends. CDR3 coding DNA: TGTGCCAGTAGTGATGCGCGGTCCAAAGCTTTCTTT. Encoded protein: CASSDARSKAFF.

This sequence joins TRBV2 and TRBJ2-3; 11 nucleotides align to TRBD2. The germline V gene has CDR1 SNHLY and CDR2 FYNNEI. This CDR3 has 16 residues. With 3 bases clipped from V and 2 bases from J, the junction kept 4 bases outside the gene matches. The CDR3 protein is CASSDGTSGLTDTQYF. The CDR3 coding sequence is TGTGCCAGCAGTGATGGGACTAGCGGTCTCACAGATACGCAGTATTTT.

The chain links TRBV21-1 to TRBJ2-7; the tabulated D call, TRBD2, remains unverified against the DNA. TRBV21-1 is assigned pseudogene status. The CDR3 totals 11 residues. In nucleotides, the CDR3 is TGTGCCAGCAGGAGGGTGGTAGAGCAGTACTTC. Translation: CASRRVVEQYF.